Below are 7 T cell receptor beta chains sequenced from a single sample in a study of T cell responses to AZD1222 COVID-19 vaccine. Here immunoSEQ multiplex PCR was the method, and the copy in TCRdb shows in-frame clones only, minus some. This sample carries 200,000 to 300,000 clones, 80% to 95% of them seen once, and the ten largest clones take around 0.5%. The sample was peripheral blood, taken on day 0 of AZD1222 vaccination. These TCRs come from an adult in good health.

This clone was seen once. The J gene is TRBJ1-2, the V gene TRBV15, with 7 bases lining up with TRBD1. The CDR3 is made up of 12 amino acids. After removal of 8 bases from V and 7 bases from J, the junction contained 7 bases not matched to a gene. In germline, CDR1 is LNHNV, CDR2 YYDKDF (reference sequence). CDR3 DNA sequence: TGTGCCACCTTCGGGAGGGGGCTTGGCTACACCTTC. Its protein product is CATFGRGLGYTF.

The chain carries TRBV9 and TRBJ2-1, with 9 bases fitting TRBD2. The CDR3 sequence is 15 residues long. Per germline, CDR1 SGDLS and CDR2 YYNGEE. V was clipped by 0 bases and J by 5 bases; unmatched bases: 3. The CDR3 loop reads CASSVGKRGDNEQFF. The CDR3 DNA is TGTGCCAGCAGCGTAGGTAAGCGGGGGGACAATGAGCAGTTCTTC.

The rearrangement joins TRBV20-1 to TRBJ2-7; possibly TRBD2 for D (5 bases). The V gene lost 3 bases and the J gene lost 3 bases, with 12 bases spanning the gap. This CDR3 spans 13 amino acids. Germline CDR1 is DFQATT and CDR2 is SNEGSKA (reference sequence). CDR3 sequence (DNA): TGCAGTGCTAGTCATAGCGCCAACTACGAGCAGTACTTC. Translating gives CSASHSANYEQYF.

V is TRBV11-3 and J is TRBJ2-1; 11 nucleotides align to TRBD1. CDR1 SGHNT and CDR2 YENEEA come from the germline V gene. The ends lost 4 bases at V and 6 bases at J; junction bases unmatched: 5. CDR3 length equals 15 residues. The CDR3 protein is CASSSPGQGVNEQFF. The CDR3 DNA sequence: TGTGCCAGCAGCTCCCCGGGACAGGGGGTCAATGAGCAGTTCTTC.

The chain uses TRBV21-1 and TRBJ2-7; the table's D call TRBD1 went unverified against the DNA. TRBV21-1 is a listed pseudogene. CDR3 length: 15 amino acids. In nucleotides, the CDR3 is TGTGCCAGCAGCAAAAAGGACAGGAACAGGGCCGAGCAGTACTTC. Residues: CASSKKDRNRAEQYF.

J is TRBJ1-4 and V is TRBV2, with D possibly being TRBD1 (6 bases). CDR1 and CDR2 (germline): SNHLY, FYNNEI. V gave up 2 bases and J gave up 5 bases, with 9 bases separating them. The CDR3 length is 14 residues. The CDR3 loop is CASSEQGSNEKLFF. Here the CDR3 DNA reads TGTGCCAGCAGTGAACAGGGGAGCAATGAAAAACTGTTTTTT.

The V gene is TRBV4-1, the J gene TRBJ1-1; TRBD1 matches at 10 bases. V was clipped by 0 bases and J by 4 bases; unmatched bases: 8. The CDR3 runs 17 residues. Germline CDR1 and CDR2: MGHRA and YSYEKL. The CDR3 loop is CASSQDGWGTGVTEAFF. The CDR3 nucleotides are TGCGCCAGCAGCCAAGATGGCTGGGGGACAGGGGTCACTGAAGCTTTCTTT.